A selection of T cell receptor beta chains follows, all from one sample in a study of cytomegalovirus exposure and HLA in healthy donors. Libraries were prepared by immunoSEQ multiplex PCR; TCRdb keeps only in-frame clonotypes and omits some of them. This sample has about 160,000 clones, with around 96% found just once. Material for sequencing was PBMCs. Source of these receptors: a woman younger than 30 in good health and CMV-seronegative. Each CDR3 is given with its conserved first and last residue. A D gene is named only where the DNA matches it firmly. Size values are once, few and many counts, or a class for expanded clones, and some rows have none.

j_call | v_call | clone_size | d_call | cdr3_length | cdr3_aa | cdr3_nt
TRBJ1-1 | TRBV19 | NA | TRBD1 | 14 | CASTRTGGYTEAFF | TGTGCCAGTACTCGGACAGGGGGCTACACTGAAGCTTTCTTT
TRBJ1-1 | TRBV2 | NA | TRBD1 | 13 | CASGGQGVTEAFF | TGTGCCAGCGGAGGACAGGGAGTCACTGAAGCTTTCTTT
TRBJ2-7 | TRBV15 | NA | TRBD1 | 16 | CATSRGGTAATYEQYF | TGTGCCACCAGCAGAGGGGGGACAGCGGCCACCTACGAGCAGTACTTC
TRBJ2-7 | TRBV7-2 | NA | NA | 14 | CASSLLGQHDEQYF | TGTGCCAGCAGCTTACTGGGGCAGCACGACGAGCAGTACTTC
TRBJ1-1 | TRBV7-2 | NA | NA | 15 | CASSSPTGGRLRAFF | TGTGCCAGCAGCTCTCCCACGGGGGGACGGTTGCGGGCTTTCTTT
TRBJ2-2 | TRBV18 | NA | NA | 16 | CASSPYNRDDTGELFF | TGTGCCAGCTCACCATATAACAGGGACGACACCGGGGAGCTGTTTTTT
TRBJ1-1 | TRBV2 | NA | NA | 11 | CASIIQAEAFF | TGTGCCAGCATCATCCAGGCTGAAGCTTTCTTT
TRBJ1-2 | TRBV7-8 | once | NA | 14 | CASSLAGLDYGYTF | TGTGCCAGCAGCTTAGCCGGACTCGACTATGGCTACACCTTC
TRBJ1-6 | TRBV30 | NA | TRBD1 | 14 | CAWRGDRGNSPLHF | TGTGCCTGGAGGGGAGACAGGGGTAATTCACCCCTCCACTTT
TRBJ2-1 | TRBV2 | NA | NA | 16 | CASSGILAGSYNEQFF | TGTGCCAGCAGTGGAATTTTGGCGGGGTCCTACAATGAGCAGTTCTTC
TRBJ2-7 | TRBV6-6 | NA | NA | 15 | CASSYPSGRALQQYF | TGTGCCAGCAGTTACCCTTCCGGCAGGGCCTTACAGCAGTACTTC
TRBJ1-4 | TRBV5-1 | NA | TRBD1 | 16 | CASSPGQGVQGEKLFF | TGCGCCAGCAGCCCGGGACAGGGGGTTCAAGGGGAAAAACTGTTTTTT
TRBJ1-1 | TRBV5-1 | NA | TRBD1 | 13 | CASSVTGTTEAFF | TGCGCCAGCAGCGTGACAGGGACCACTGAAGCTTTCTTT
TRBJ2-2 | TRBV4-2 | NA | NA | 17 | CASSQASVARNTGELFF | TGTGCCAGCAGCCAAGCCTCCGTAGCGAGGAACACCGGGGAGCTGTTTTTT
TRBJ1-2 | TRBV6-5 | NA | TRBD1 | 15 | CASSPGQGANYGYTF | TGTGCCAGCAGCCCGGGACAGGGGGCGAACTATGGCTACACCTTC
TRBJ2-7 | TRBV6-1 | NA | NA | 15 | CASSEDSTSSYEQYF | TGTGCCAGCAGTGAGGACTCTACGAGCTCCTACGAGCAGTACTTC
TRBJ2-1 | TRBV29-1 | NA | NA | 13 | CSVDRGFDNEQFF | TGCAGCGTTGACAGGGGCTTTGACAATGAGCAGTTCTTC
TRBJ2-2 | TRBV5-4 | NA | TRBD2 | 15 | CASSGSGGYTGELFF | TGTGCCAGCAGTGGAAGCGGGGGGTACACCGGGGAGCTGTTTTTT
TRBJ2-7 | TRBV9 | once | NA | 14 | CASSVGSGPYEQYF | TGTGCCAGCAGCGTTGGAAGCGGGCCCTACGAGCAGTACTTC
TRBJ1-5 | TRBV7-2 | once | TRBD1 | 17 | CASSPQIGQGIYQPQHF | TGTGCCAGCAGCCCACAAATCGGACAGGGGATTTATCAGCCCCAGCATTTT
TRBJ2-5 | TRBV7-9 | NA | NA | 17 | CASSLLVERTLQETQYF | TGTGCCAGCAGCTTACTTGTCGAGCGGACCTTACAAGAGACCCAGTACTTC
TRBJ2-5 | TRBV2 | once | NA | 13 | CASSVARGETQYF | TGTGCCAGCAGTGTGGCTAGGGGAGAGACCCAGTACTTC
TRBJ1-4 | TRBV10-1 | NA | TRBD1 | 15 | CASGGREGGYEKLFF | TGCGCCAGCGGCGGTCGGGAAGGGGGCTACGAAAAACTGTTTTTT
TRBJ1-5 | TRBV19 | NA | TRBD1 | 14 | CASNPRDRVQPQHF | TGTGCCAGTAACCCCCGGGACAGAGTACAGCCCCAGCATTTT
TRBJ1-5 | TRBV2 | NA | NA | 15 | CASKSDRQSNQPQHF | TGTGCCAGCAAATCGGACCGACAGAGCAATCAGCCCCAGCATTTT
TRBJ1-2 | TRBV15 | NA | NA | 16 | CATSRDWLGQSHGYTF | TGTGCCACCAGCAGAGATTGGTTGGGACAATCTCATGGCTACACCTTC
TRBJ2-5 | TRBV19 | NA | NA | 13 | CASSTTPPSAQYF | TGTGCCAGTAGTACAACCCCACCGTCGGCCCAGTACTTC
TRBJ1-5 | TRBV27 | NA | NA | 13 | CASSPGAVQPQHF | TGTGCCAGCAGTCCAGGGGCCGTTCAGCCCCAGCATTTT
TRBJ1-3 | TRBV13 | NA | TRBD1 | 15 | CASSLDRAPGNTIYF | TGTGCCAGCAGCTTGGACAGGGCCCCTGGAAACACCATATATTTT
TRBJ2-3 | TRBV4-2 | NA | NA | 14 | CASSQVGGTDTQYF | TGTGCCAGCAGCCAAGTTGGAGGCACAGATACGCAGTATTTT
TRBJ2-3 | TRBV2 | NA | TRBD2 | 18 | CASSAPLLAGGQRDTQYF | TGTGCCAGCAGCGCACCGCTCTTAGCGGGGGGTCAACGAGATACGCAGTATTTT
TRBJ2-1 | TRBV10-3 | NA | TRBD1 | 16 | CAISESPGTGANEQFF | TGTGCCATCAGTGAGTCGCCCGGGACAGGGGCTAATGAGCAGTTCTTC
TRBJ2-2 | TRBV18 | NA | TRBD1 | 17 | CASSRTGQGLGTGELFF | TGTGCCAGCTCACGAACGGGACAGGGCTTGGGCACCGGGGAGCTGTTTTTT
TRBJ2-7 | TRBV5-5 | NA | NA | 12 | CASSPQVGEQYF | TGTGCCAGCAGCCCCCAGGTCGGCGAGCAGTACTTC
TRBJ1-6 | TRBV27 | NA | NA | 13 | CARRSSYNSPLHF | TGTGCCAGGAGGAGCTCCTATAATTCACCCCTCCACTTT
TRBJ2-7 | TRBV5-1 | once | NA | 18 | CASSLEGRTEGYTYEQYF | TGCGCCAGCAGCTTGGAGGGTCGGACAGAGGGATACACCTACGAGCAGTACTTC
TRBJ1-1 | TRBV5-1 | NA | NA | 15 | CASSAQQGSYTEAFF | TGCGCCAGCAGCGCACAGCAGGGCTCGTACACTGAAGCTTTCTTT
TRBJ2-4 | TRBV19 | NA | NA | 16 | CASSIGGRGAKNIQYF | TGTGCCAGTAGTATAGGTGGTCGGGGGGCCAAAAACATTCAGTACTTC
TRBJ1-4 | TRBV18 | NA | TRBD1 | 14 | CASSLQGANEKLFF | TGTGCCAGCTCACTCCAGGGGGCTAATGAAAAACTGTTTTTT
TRBJ1-1 | TRBV9 | once | TRBD1 | 13 | CASSARQGAEAFF | TGTGCCAGCAGCGCCCGACAGGGTGCTGAAGCTTTCTTT
TRBJ2-7 | TRBV5-1 | NA | NA | 14 | CASSAPGVGLEQYF | TGCGCCAGCAGCGCCCCCGGGGTGGGCCTCGAGCAGTACTTC
TRBJ1-5 | TRBV7-8 | NA | NA | 17 | CASSRSGGGVGNQPQHF | TGTGCCAGCAGCCGGAGCGGAGGGGGGGTGGGCAATCAGCCCCAGCATTTT
TRBJ2-1 | TRBV29-1 | NA | TRBD1 | 15 | CSVGETGQGIYEQFF | TGCAGCGTTGGGGAAACGGGACAGGGGATCTATGAGCAGTTCTTC
TRBJ2-7 | TRBV30 | NA | TRBD1 | 15 | CAWSRPGQSRYEQYF | TGTGCCTGGAGTCGACCGGGACAGTCCCGTTACGAGCAGTACTTC
TRBJ2-1 | TRBV18 | NA | TRBD1 | 17 | CASSPPWSGQGSNEQFF | TGTGCCAGCTCACCACCGTGGTCGGGACAGGGGAGCAATGAGCAGTTCTTC
TRBJ2-5 | TRBV19 | NA | TRBD1 | 15 | CASSLTGQGKGTQYF | TGTGCCAGTAGTCTTACCGGACAGGGGAAAGGGACCCAGTACTTC
TRBJ2-1 | TRBV5-4 | NA | TRBD1 | 15 | CASSFGQGAYNEQFF | TGTGCCAGCAGCTTCGGACAGGGGGCCTACAATGAGCAGTTCTTC
TRBJ1-2 | TRBV5-8 | once | NA | 14 | CASSTGGGSYGYTF | TGTGCCAGCAGCACCGGCGGGGGGAGCTATGGCTACACCTTC
TRBJ2-7 | TRBV7-2 | NA | TRBD1 | 15 | CASSPGTVSSYEQYF | TGTGCCAGCAGCCCTGGGACAGTGAGCTCCTACGAGCAGTACTTC
TRBJ2-3 | TRBV5-4 | NA | TRBD2 | 16 | CASSLGLAGATDTQYF | TGTGCCAGCAGCTTGGGACTAGCGGGGGCCACAGATACGCAGTATTTT
TRBJ1-2 | TRBV9 | NA | NA | 14 | CASSPPRQDSGYTF | TGTGCCAGCAGCCCGCCGAGGCAGGACAGTGGCTACACCTTC
TRBJ2-1 | TRBV20-1 | NA | NA | 11 | CSAWTINEQFF | TGCAGTGCCTGGACTATCAATGAGCAGTTCTTC
TRBJ1-3 | TRBV9 | NA | NA | 15 | CASSDTGSSGNTIYF | TGTGCCAGCAGCGATACAGGGAGCTCTGGAAACACCATATATTTT
TRBJ2-1 | TRBV7-9 | NA | TRBD1 | 16 | CASSLGAGGGYNEQFF | TGTGCCAGCAGCTTAGGTGCAGGGGGCGGCTACAATGAGCAGTTCTTC
TRBJ2-5 | TRBV5-1 | NA | NA | 15 | CASSLGGAVQETQYF | TGCGCCAGCAGCTTGGGTGGGGCAGTCCAAGAGACCCAGTACTTC
TRBJ2-1 | TRBV9 | NA | NA | 13 | CASSVDQGLEQFF | TGTGCCAGCAGCGTAGACCAGGGACTTGAGCAGTTCTTC
TRBJ2-5 | TRBV4-3 | NA | NA | 15 | CASSQDLGARETQYF | TGCGCCAGCAGCCAAGATCTGGGGGCCCGAGAGACCCAGTACTTC
TRBJ2-7 | TRBV29-1 | NA | TRBD1 | 15 | CSVSPGTGNLYEQYF | TGCAGCGTAAGCCCCGGGACAGGGAACCTCTACGAGCAGTACTTC